The 27 T cell receptor beta chains given below trace back to one sample, sequenced in a study of T cell repertoires in cytomegalovirus infection. TCRdb re-called the reads with MiXCR, one entry per CDR3 protein. The profile shows some 300,000 distinct CDR3 sequences, around a sixth of them singletons. Sequencing was performed on PBMCs. All receptors derive from a human donor in good health (CMV status not recorded). Some clones in this sample may be carry-over from other donors' samples.

V usage is TRBV6-1 and J usage is TRBJ1-2; D gene unclear. CDR3 length: 14 residues. Between the trimmed V and J ends, which lost 5 bases and 3 bases, there was a span of 13 bases. Germline lookup yields CDR1 MNHNS and CDR2 SASEGT. CDR3 loop: CASSYGSSDYGYTF. CDR3 nucleotide sequence: TGTGCCAGCAGTTATGGGTCTTCGGACTATGGCTACACCTTC.

On this clonotype: One end of the junction is discordant with germline, which a read error may explain. This sequence joins TRBV5-1 and TRBJ1-1, with a tentative D call TRBD1 (6 bases). The germline gives CDR1 SGHRS, CDR2 YFSETQ. This CDR3 region has 16 residues. CDR3 loop: CASSLATGTLNSEAFF. CDR3 coding DNA: TGCGCCAGCAGCTTGGCTACAGGGACTCTGAACTCTGAAGCTTTCTTT.

The rearrangement uses TRBV28 and TRBJ2-7; the match to TRBD1 covers 7 bases. Germline V gene sequence: CDR1 MDHEN, CDR2 SYDVKM. The V gene end was trimmed by 3 bases and the J gene end by 5 bases; junction bases not matched to a gene: 7. CDR3 length equals 14 residues. The CDR3 coding sequence is TGTGCCAGCAGTTTCGATTCCACAGGGGACGAGCAGTACTTC. As protein: CASSFDSTGDEQYF.

The J gene is TRBJ1-4, the V gene TRBV28; 8 bases are a match to TRBD1. This CDR3 has 17 residues. V dropped 3 bases and J dropped 2; count of bases not matched to a gene: 8. The germline V gene has CDR1 MDHEN and CDR2 SYDVKM. CDR3 protein: CASSFSGQGPTNEKLFF. In nucleotides, the CDR3 is TGTGCCAGCAGTTTCTCTGGACAGGGACCCACTAATGAAAAACTGTTTTTT.

V is TRBV2 and J is TRBJ2-3; a possible D gene is TRBD1 (6 bases). Germline CDR1 and CDR2: SNHLY and FYNNEI. This CDR3 contains 12 residues. The V end lost 1 base, the J end lost 10 bases, and 9 bases lay between the germline ends. The DNA of the CDR3 is TGTGCCAGCAGTGAAGACCAGGGGCCGCAGTATTTT. Translation gives CASSEDQGPQYF.

This clonotype has just a few counts. The V gene is TRBV6-1, the J gene TRBJ1-5; maybe TRBD1 (5 bases). Germline lookup yields CDR1 MNHNS and CDR2 SASEGT. This CDR3 is built from 15 residues. The V end was cut by 5 bases, the J end by 2 bases, with 13 bases between. CDR3 sequence: CASSPGHLGNQPQHF. Here the CDR3 DNA reads TGTGCCAGCAGTCCCGGACATCTTGGCAATCAGCCCCAGCATTTT.

This clonotype was observed a handful of times. The chain couples TRBV7-6 to TRBJ1-1; D not resolved. Trimming shortened V by 1 base and J by 1 base, and 10 bases separated the two germline ends. The CDR3 extends over 15 amino acids. Germline lookup yields CDR1 SGHVS and CDR2 FNYEAQ. Here the CDR3 DNA reads TGTGCCAGCAGCTTAGTAGCAGGCAAGAACACTGAAGCTTTCTTT. Its protein is CASSLVAGKNTEAFF.

The sample holds a few counts of this clonotype. The V gene is TRBV6-5, the J gene TRBJ1-4, with TRBD1 matching over 7 bases. V lost 6 bases and J lost 0; bases outside the gene matches: 4. The CDR3 is 15 amino acids. Germline V gene sequence: CDR1 MNHEY, CDR2 SVGAGI. The CDR3 DNA reads TGTGCCAGCAGACGCGGACAGGCAACTAATGAAAAACTGTTTTTT. Its translation is CASRRGQATNEKLFF.

This clonotype was observed a few times. The gene calls are TRBV7-9 and TRBJ2-7; TRBD2 agrees at 8 bases. There are 11 residues in the CDR3. J was trimmed by 7 bases and V by 4 bases; bases with no gene match: 0. Germline V CDR1 and CDR2: SEHNR, FQNEAQ (reference sequence). The CDR3 sequence is CASSSGGEQYF. The DNA of the CDR3 is TGTGCCAGCAGCTCGGGGGGGGAGCAGTACTTC. Complete variable domain (other parts from reference TRBV7-9 and TRBJ2-7): DTGVSQNPRHKITKRGQNVTFRCDPISEHNRLYWYRQTLGQGPEFLTYFQNEAQLEKSRLLSDRFSAERPKGSFSTLEIQRTEQGDSAMYLCASSSGGEQYFGPGTRLTVT.

This clonotype has at least ten counts. CDR3 sequence: CASSFLGTEAFF. CDR3 bases: TGTGCCAGCAGTTTTTTGGGCACTGAAGCTTTCTTT. J is TRBJ1-1 and V is TRBV12-3 or TRBV12-4; no clear D. Trimming removed 3 bases from V and 4 bases from J, with 6 bases in between. The CDR3 contains 12 residues.

This clonotype showed up just a few times. The CDR3 nucleotides are TGTGCCAGCAGATCTGGTAGCGGGGCCTTCGGAAGCACAGATACGCAGTATTTT. Translation gives CASRSGSGAFGSTDTQYF. This chain connects TRBV28 to TRBJ2-3, with TRBD2 matching over 8 bases. V dropped 6 bases and J dropped 0; count of bases not matched to a gene: 14. Germline V CDR1 and CDR2: MDHEN, SYDVKM. There are 18 residues in the CDR3.

This chain links TRBV4-2 with TRBJ2-5; D might be TRBD2 (5 bases). V was pared by 0 bases and J by 5 bases, with 10 bases between. The CDR3 has 14 amino acids. CDR1 is LGHNA, CDR2 YNFKEQ, per germline. In DNA form, the CDR3 reads TGTGCCAGCAGCCAAGATCTGCGCGGGGAGACCCAGTACTTC. It encodes CASSQDLRGETQYF.

This clonotype occurred a few times. In nucleotides, the CDR3 is TGCAGTGCCGGGACAGGGGGCGGGGACTATGGCTACACCTTC. Its translation is CSAGTGGGDYGYTF. The rearrangement links TRBV20-1 to TRBJ1-2; 12 bases map to TRBD1. The germline V gene encodes CDR1 DFQATT and CDR2 SNEGSKA (reference sequence). The CDR3 loop spans 14 amino acids. Germline trimming cut 6 bases from V and 3 bases from J; bases unmatched to any gene: 5.

The chain has TRBV27 and TRBJ2-1; 11 bases map to TRBD2. Per germline, CDR1 MNHEY and CDR2 SMNVEV (reference sequence). There are 16 residues in the CDR3. J was trimmed by 6 bases and V by 2 bases; bases with no gene match: 6. As DNA, the CDR3 is TGTGCCAGCAGTTTACTATTAGCGGGGGGGCTCAATGAGCAGTTCTTC. Translating gives CASSLLLAGGLNEQFF.

Only a few counts were recorded for this clonotype. Compared with germline, one end of the junction differs, possibly owing to a read error. The V call is TRBV15, the J call TRBJ1-1, with 7 bases aligning to TRBD1. CDR1 is LNHNV, CDR2 YYDKDF, per germline (reference sequence). The CDR3 runs to 14 residues. Here the CDR3 DNA reads TGTGCCACCAGCTACAGGGGCGGGAACGCTGAAGCTTTCTTT. It encodes CATSYRGGNAEAFF. Variable domain in full (rest from reference TRBV15 and TRBJ1-1): DAMVIQNPRYQVTQFGKPVTLSCSQTLNHNVMYWYQQKSSQAPKLLFHYYDKDFNNEADTPDNFQSRRPNTSFCFLDIRSPGLGDTAMYLCATSYRGGNAEAFFGQGTRLTVV.

The chain combines TRBV15 with TRBJ1-2, with a possible D match to TRBD1 (6 bases). The CDR3 is 15 residues long. Between the trimmed V and J ends, which lost 3 bases and 4 bases, there was a span of 15 bases. Looked up from germline, CDR1 is LNHNV and CDR2 is YYDKDF (reference sequence). The CDR3 DNA reads as TGTGCCACCAGCAGGTCTGGTACAGGGCGCTATGGCTACACCTTC. This sequence encodes CATSRSGTGRYGYTF.

This chain connects TRBV20-1 to TRBJ2-1, with a tentative D call TRBD1 (6 bases). The CDR3 consists of 13 residues. The germline V gene has CDR1 DFQATT and CDR2 SNEGSKA (reference sequence). With 5 bases removed from V and 10 bases from J, the gap between germline ends came to 18 bases. Here the CDR3 reads CSARGQSIREQFF. The CDR3 coding sequence is TGCAGTGCTCGTGGACAGTCAATCCGAGAGCAGTTCTTC.

V is TRBV20-1 and J is TRBJ2-3; 11 bases agree with TRBD1. J lost 3 bases, V lost 2 bases, and 1 base had no gene match. Looked up from germline, CDR1 is DFQATT and CDR2 is SNEGSKA (reference sequence). The length of the CDR3 is 14 residues. DNA for the CDR3: TGCAGTGCTAGACGGGACAGGGGGACAGATACGCAGTATTTT. It specifies CSARRDRGTDTQYF.

This clonotype has a handful of counts. This chain links TRBV19 with TRBJ1-1, with D hard to call. V lost 6 bases, J lost 1 base, and 15 bases lay in between. The CDR3 contains 15 residues. CDR1 and CDR2 (germline): LNHDA, SQIVND (reference sequence). CDR3 nucleotides: TGTGCCAGTAGACAGACCACCGGACGGAACACTGAAGCTTTCTTT. Translated: CASRQTTGRNTEAFF.

This clonotype was recorded a few times. The gene calls are TRBV20-1 and TRBJ1-2; D is undetermined. CDR1 and CDR2 (germline): DFQATT, SNEGSKA (reference sequence). This CDR3 contains 13 residues. The CDR3 protein is CSAAATTNYGYTF. As DNA, the CDR3 is TGCAGCGCCGCAGCGACGACCAACTATGGCTACACCTTC.

The J gene is TRBJ2-1, the V gene TRBV2, with D possibly being TRBD1 (6 bases). The V gene lost 11 bases and the J gene lost 4 bases, with 9 bases spanning the gap. CDR3 length equals 11 residues. Germline CDR1 SNHLY, CDR2 FYNNEI. CDR3 in DNA: TGTGCCCTCACAGGGTACAATGAGCAGTTCTTC. Translated: CALTGYNEQFF.

The sample holds many counts of this clonotype. The rearrangement links TRBV5-1 to TRBJ2-1; 13 nucleotides align to TRBD2. The V gene end was trimmed by 0 bases and the J gene end by 3 bases; junction bases not matched to a gene: 6. CDR1 is SGHRS, CDR2 YFSETQ, per germline. This CDR3 has 18 residues. CDR3 sequence: CASSLGLAGGLYYNEQFF. CDR3 nucleotides: TGCGCCAGCAGCTTGGGACTAGCGGGGGGCCTTTACTACAATGAGCAGTTCTTC.

This clonotype showed up many times. This chain links TRBV12-3 or TRBV12-4 with TRBJ2-1, with D perhaps matching TRBD2 (5 bases). This CDR3 is 14 amino acids long. Trimming removed 6 bases at V and 1 base at J, with 10 bases between. CDR3 sequence (DNA): TGTGCCAGCAGCAGGACTGTTTCCTACAATGAGCAGTTCTTC. Its protein product is CASSRTVSYNEQFF.

This clonotype was observed a handful of times. This chain joins TRBV6-5 and TRBJ2-3; no clear D gene. CDR1 and CDR2 (germline): MNHEY, SVGAGI. With 2 bases removed from V and 2 bases from J, the gap between germline ends came to 8 bases. The length of the CDR3 is 14 residues. The CDR3 DNA reads as TGTGCCAGCAGTTACGGGCTGAACACAGATACGCAGTATTTT. It codes for CASSYGLNTDTQYF.

This clonotype was detected a few times. This sequence joins TRBV5-6 and TRBJ1-5, with D possibly matching TRBD1 (5 bases). Germline CDR1 SGHDT, CDR2 YYEEEE. CDR3 length: 15 residues. Trimming removed 4 bases at V and 1 base at J, with 12 bases between. CDR3 DNA: TGTGCCAGCAGCAACGGGGGGTGGAGCAATCAGCCCCAGCATTTT. Translated: CASSNGGWSNQPQHF.

At least ten counts were recorded for this clonotype. The chain has TRBV12-3 or TRBV12-4 and TRBJ2-3; the D gene is possibly TRBD1 (6 bases). The CDR3 spans 14 residues. With 6 bases removed from V and 7 bases from J, the gap between germline ends came to 17 bases. CDR3 in DNA: TGTGCCAGCAGCAACTCAAACAGGGTACATACGCAGTATTTT. Protein sequence: CASSNSNRVHTQYF.

This clonotype was detected ten times or more. The chain joins TRBV12-3 or TRBV12-4 to TRBJ1-5; unclear D gene. CDR3 length: 12 amino acids. The V and J ends lost 2 bases and 5 bases respectively, with 4 bases between them. Here the CDR3 DNA reads TGTGCCAGCAGTTTACCGGATCAGCCCCAGCATTTT. This codes for CASSLPDQPQHF.